This TCR beta chain appears in the sequencing data of a study of cytomegalovirus exposure and HLA in healthy donors. Findings and limits, study-wide: Researchers counted 150 to 200 TCR beta chains as cytomegalovirus-associated. In an earlier analysis, most TCR beta V segments were productive about 87% or about 30% of the time.

The study ran its PCR with 60 Vbeta and 13 Jbeta primers. In the original analysis: An analysis performed later counted roughly 80 million unique TCR beta chains (roughly 11 million of them shared). The protocol was immunoSEQ multiplex PCR, while the TCRdb copy is restricted to in-frame clones and leaves out a portion. From that table come the V and J calls and clone size; the DNA was used to work out D and trimming. The table records roughly 180,000 clones, approximately 85% of them present only once. This CDR3 is built from 15 residues. Per germline, CDR1 SEHNR and CDR2 FQNEAQ (reference sequence). Trimming removed 6 bases at V and 2 bases at J, with 11 bases between. In regard to this clone: Antigen unknown.

This rearrangement joins TRBV7-9 to TRBJ2-6; unclear D gene. The sequencing input was PBMCs. This receptor was taken from a man aged 18 to 29 in good health and CMV-seropositive. CDR3 coding DNA: TGTGCCAGCAGAGGCAGGATTCCTGGGGCCAACGTCCTGACTTTC. It codes for CASRGRIPGANVLTF.